Listed here are 18 T cell receptor beta chains from one sample, sequenced in a study of T cells in localized non-small cell lung cancer. The protocol was immunoSEQ multiplex PCR, while the TCRdb copy is restricted to in-frame clones and leaves out a portion. Here the sample spans approximately 88,000 clones, about nine tenths being singletons. The sequencing here drew on PBMCs, taken before any cancer treatment. These receptors all come from a woman between 40 and 69 years old with stage II squamous cell lung carcinoma.

V usage is TRBV7-9 and J usage is TRBJ1-3, with D possibly TRBD1 on 5 matching bases. V lost 1 base and J 7 bases, leaving 8 bases between the germline ends. CDR3 length: 13 amino acids. Germline V CDR1 and CDR2: SEHNR, FQNEAQ (reference sequence). This CDR3 is CASSLGAGNTIYF. The CDR3 DNA reads as TGTGCCAGCAGCTTAGGGGCAGGGAACACCATATATTTT.

Concerning this clone itself: One junction end disagrees with the germline gene, perhaps due to a read error. This chain connects TRBV19 to TRBJ2-1; 10 bases map to TRBD2. The germline gives CDR1 LNHDA, CDR2 SQIVND (reference sequence). The CDR3 runs 16 residues. The CDR3 DNA reads as TGTGCCAGTACCCAAACTAGCGGGAAGACCTATAATGAGCAGTTCTTC. Residues: CASTQTSGKTYNEQFF.

The V and J genes are TRBV28 and TRBJ1-1; D gene uncertain. Trimming took 4 bases from V and 4 from J, leaving 19 bases between them. Germline values: CDR1 MDHEN, CDR2 SYDVKM. This CDR3 comprises 16 residues. The CDR3 region has the DNA TGTGCCAGCAGTTCCTATCAGGAACGGGGAGGCACTGAAGCTTTCTTT. Translated: CASSSYQERGGTEAFF.

The V gene is TRBV5-1, the J gene TRBJ2-3; TRBD1 matches at 9 bases. With 4 bases clipped from V and 0 bases from J, the junction kept 6 bases outside the gene matches. CDR1 is SGHRS and CDR2 is YFSETQ in the germline V gene. The CDR3 consists of 16 residues. The CDR3: CASSIRTGASTDTQYF. The CDR3 region has the DNA TGCGCCAGCAGCATCCGGACAGGGGCTAGCACAGATACGCAGTATTTT.

The chain is built from TRBV28 and TRBJ2-1, with 8 positions matching TRBD2. There are 16 residues in the CDR3. V was pared by 3 bases and J by 5 bases, with 9 bases of the junction left unmatched. In germline, CDR1 is MDHEN, CDR2 SYDVKM. CDR3 loop: CASSFASGGPDNEQFF. CDR3 DNA: TGTGCCAGCAGTTTTGCCAGCGGGGGACCCGACAATGAGCAGTTCTTC.

V usage is TRBV27 and J usage is TRBJ2-7, with unresolved D. Trimming stripped 4 bases from V and 4 bases from J, with 14 bases between. This CDR3 is 14 amino acids long. Germline CDR1 and CDR2: MNHEY and SMNVEV (reference sequence). The CDR3 is CASSSDPARYEQYF. As DNA, the CDR3 is TGTGCCAGCAGTTCCGACCCCGCTCGGTACGAGCAGTACTTC.

This rearrangement joins TRBV6-5 to TRBJ1-2, with a weak D call TRBD1 (5 bases). The CDR3 length is 16 residues. Germline values: CDR1 MNHEY, CDR2 SVGAGI. Trimming removed 2 bases at V and 4 bases at J, with 17 bases between. CDR3 nucleotide sequence: TGTGCCAGCAGTTACGACTCCAAACAGGCAAGCTATGGCTACACCTTC. It encodes CASSYDSKQASYGYTF.

The chain couples TRBV19 to TRBJ2-7; no firm D call. Per the germline V gene, CDR1 is LNHDA and CDR2 is SQIVND (reference sequence). CDR3 length: 14 amino acids. With 7 bases removed from V and 0 bases from J, the gap between germline ends came to 13 bases. CDR3 loop: CASTSHTGSYEQYF. CDR3 in DNA: TGTGCCAGTACCTCGCACACTGGCTCCTACGAGCAGTACTTC.

The chain carries TRBV25-1 and TRBJ2-2; 10 bases agree with TRBD2. V trimming: 4 bases; J trimming: 7 bases; junction bases outside the gene matches: 15. CDR3 length: 18 amino acids. The germline gives CDR1 MGHDK, CDR2 SYGVNS. CDR3: CASSALPKAGGEGGELFF. CDR3 nucleotide sequence: TGTGCCAGCAGTGCCCTACCTAAAGCGGGAGGGGAAGGCGGGGAGCTGTTTTTT.

V gene TRBV19 combines with J gene TRBJ1-2; the D is unclear. Trimming stripped 0 bases from V and 2 bases from J, with 4 bases between. The CDR3 loop spans 13 amino acids. Germline V lookup: CDR1 LNHDA, CDR2 SQIVND (reference sequence). In DNA form, the CDR3 reads TGTGCCAGTAGTATAGAAGGGAACTATGGCTACACCTTC. It is translated as CASSIEGNYGYTF.

This chain connects TRBV30 to TRBJ1-1; maybe TRBD1 (6 bases). The CDR3 runs 14 residues. V gave up 8 bases and J gave up 8 bases, with 24 bases separating them. In germline, CDR1 is GTSNPN, CDR2 SVGIG (reference sequence). CDR3: CALHRGPERGEAFF. CDR3 coding DNA: TGTGCCCTCCATAGAGGGCCGGAGAGGGGGGAAGCTTTCTTT.

The chain carries TRBV15 and TRBJ2-1; D call uncertain. The germline gives CDR1 LNHNV, CDR2 YYDKDF (reference sequence). V was cut by 5 bases and J by 0 bases, with 8 bases left in between. The CDR3 has 14 amino acids. The DNA for the CDR3 is TGTGCCACCAGCGAATCGGGCTCCTACAATGAGCAGTTCTTC. Protein sequence: CATSESGSYNEQFF.

V is TRBV27 and J is TRBJ2-7; no clear D gene. There are 14 residues in the CDR3. V lost 2 bases, J lost 0 bases, and 8 bases lay in between. Germline V gene lookup returns CDR1 MNHEY and CDR2 SMNVEV (reference sequence). CDR3 sequence: CASSLQATSYEQYF. The CDR3 nucleotides read TGTGCCAGCAGTTTACAGGCGACCTCCTACGAGCAGTACTTC.

The V and J genes are TRBV18 and TRBJ1-4, with D unresolved. Trimming removed 3 bases from V and 8 bases from J, with 13 bases in between. This CDR3 is 14 amino acids long. Per the germline V gene, CDR1 is KGHSH and CDR2 is LQKENI. CDR3 loop: CASSPSRGGEKLFF. The DNA for the CDR3 is TGTGCCAGCTCACCGAGCCGGGGTGGAGAAAAACTGTTTTTT.

The V call is TRBV11-3, the J call TRBJ2-3, with D perhaps matching TRBD1 or TRBD2 (6 bases each). The germline V gene has CDR1 SGHNT and CDR2 YENEEA. Deletions cut 2 bases from V and 5 bases from J, with 11 bases between. The CDR3 covers 14 residues. CDR3 sequence: CASSLRGPQDTQYF. CDR3 DNA sequence: TGTGCCAGCAGCTTACGGGGGCCGCAAGATACGCAGTATTTT.

The chain joins TRBV5-1 to TRBJ2-5, with 10 bases identical to TRBD2. V was pared by 0 bases and J by 5 bases, with 4 bases of the junction left unmatched. CDR3 size: 15 residues. Germline V gives CDR1 SGHRS, CDR2 YFSETQ. For the CDR3, the DNA is TGCGCCAGCAGCTTGGCAGCGGGAGGGCTGGAGACCCAGTACTTC. This translates into CASSLAAGGLETQYF.

This clone occurred many times. CDR3 amino acids: CSVEETTGSFSYEQYF. CDR3 DNA: TGCAGCGTTGAAGAGACCACAGGGTCCTTTTCCTACGAGCAGTACTTC. This chain links TRBV29-1 with TRBJ2-7, with TRBD1 as a possible D gene (6 bases). Per germline, CDR1 SQVTM and CDR2 ANQGSEA. The CDR3 consists of 16 residues. The V gene lost 0 bases and the J gene lost 1 base, with 16 bases spanning the gap.

The V call is TRBV7-8, the J call TRBJ1-2; 7 bases match TRBD1. The CDR3 has 14 amino acids. Germline CDR1 and CDR2: SGHVS and FQNEAQ. Trimming cost V 2 bases and J 2 bases; bases outside gene matches: 2. The CDR3 nucleotides are TGTGCCAGCAGCTTAATACAGGGGAACTATGGCTACACCTTC. This gives the protein CASSLIQGNYGYTF.